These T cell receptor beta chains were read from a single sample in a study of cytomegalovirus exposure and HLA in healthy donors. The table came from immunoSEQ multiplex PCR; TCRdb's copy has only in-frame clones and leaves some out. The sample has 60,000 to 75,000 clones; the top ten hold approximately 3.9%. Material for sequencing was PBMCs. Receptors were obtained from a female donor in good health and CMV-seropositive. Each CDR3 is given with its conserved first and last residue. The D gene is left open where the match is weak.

DNA: TGTGCCAGCAGCCAGGGTGGGGACACGAACACTGAAGCTTTCTTT
CDR3: CASSQGGDTNTEAFF
J: TRBJ1-1
D: NA
V: TRBV4-2

DNA: TGTGCCAGCAGCTTAGGCCGCCAGGGGGCGAGGACAGATAAGCAGTATTTT
CDR3: CASSLGRQGARTDKQYF
J: TRBJ2-3
D: TRBD1
V: TRBV7-9

DNA: TGTGCCATCAGTACCGGTCAAGGGGGATACGAGCAGTACTTC
CDR3: CAISTGQGGYEQYF
J: TRBJ2-7
D: NA
V: TRBV10-3

DNA: TGTGCCAGCAGAGACCCAGACAGGGACCAGTTCTTC
CDR3: CASRDPDRDQFF
J: TRBJ2-1
D: TRBD1
V: TRBV2

DNA: TGCGCCAGCAGTGAACCAGGGGGCGGTGAAAAACTGTTTTTT
CDR3: CASSEPGGGEKLFF
J: TRBJ1-4
D: TRBD1
V: TRBV10-2

DNA: TGTGCCAGCAGCCGAGAAACTAGTGTGTACACCGGGGAGCTGTTTTTT
CDR3: CASSRETSVYTGELFF
J: TRBJ2-2
D: NA
V: TRBV7-2

DNA: TGTGCCAGTAGTATAGTTGACAGGTCCATTCAGTACTTC
CDR3: CASSIVDRSIQYF
J: TRBJ2-4
D: NA
V: TRBV19

DNA: TGCGCCAGCAGCTCATCCCGGACAGCAGTAACCAAAAACATTCAGTACTTC
CDR3: CASSSSRTAVTKNIQYF
J: TRBJ2-4
D: NA
V: TRBV4-1

DNA: TGCGCCAGCAGCCAAGTAAATATGTGGGGGGATGGCTACACCTTC
CDR3: CASSQVNMWGDGYTF
J: TRBJ1-2
D: NA
V: TRBV4-1

DNA: TGTGCCAGCAGCGAATACCGGGACAGGTCCTACGAGCAGTACTTC
CDR3: CASSEYRDRSYEQYF
J: TRBJ2-7
D: TRBD1
V: TRBV11-2

DNA: TGTGCCAGTAGTAGGAGGGAAACACTCAGCTCTGGAAACACCATATATTTT
CDR3: CASSRRETLSSGNTIYF
J: TRBJ1-3
D: NA
V: TRBV19

DNA: TGTGCCAGCAGTTACTCACTCGTGAATGAGCAGTTCTTC
CDR3: CASSYSLVNEQFF
J: TRBJ2-1
D: NA
V: TRBV6-6

DNA: TGTGCCAGTATGTGGGGAGCATCTAGCACCGGGGAGCTGTTTTTT
CDR3: CASMWGASSTGELFF
J: TRBJ2-2
D: NA
V: TRBV19

DNA: TGTGCCAGCAGTGAACGGGACAGGGCTGGAAACACCATATATTTT
CDR3: CASSERDRAGNTIYF
J: TRBJ1-3
D: TRBD1
V: TRBV6-1

DNA: TGTGCCAGCTCACCTGGGACAGGGGTAGCCTACGAGCAGTACTTC
CDR3: CASSPGTGVAYEQYF
J: TRBJ2-7
D: TRBD1
V: TRBV18

DNA: TGTGCCAGCTACCCCTTCGCTAACTCCTACGAGCAGTACTTC
CDR3: CASYPFANSYEQYF
J: TRBJ2-7
D: NA
V: TRBV28

DNA: TGTGCCAGTAGTGAATCCGGGACAGGGTTTGGCTACACCTTC
CDR3: CASSESGTGFGYTF
J: TRBJ1-2
D: TRBD1
V: TRBV19

DNA: TGTGCCAGTAAGCGGTCGTCCGCTCGGGGTAACACTGAAGCTTTCTTT
CDR3: CASKRSSARGNTEAFF
J: TRBJ1-1
D: NA
V: TRBV19

DNA: TGTGCCAGCAGCCATCCCGGGACTAGCGGGATTTACGAGCAGTACTTC
CDR3: CASSHPGTSGIYEQYF
J: TRBJ2-7
D: TRBD2
V: TRBV14

DNA: TGCGCCAGCAGCCTCCCCTTTAGCGGGACCGCCAGCAATGAGCAGTTCTTC
CDR3: CASSLPFSGTASNEQFF
J: TRBJ2-1
D: TRBD2
V: TRBV5-1

DNA: TGTGCCAGCAGTGATGCTACACTAGGAGAAGTCGACACCGGGGAGCTGTTTTTT
CDR3: CASSDATLGEVDTGELFF
J: TRBJ2-2
D: NA
V: TRBV4-2

DNA: TGCGCCAGCAGCGAGGGACAGGGGCGGGTAGGCACCGGGGAGCTGTTTTTT
CDR3: CASSEGQGRVGTGELFF
J: TRBJ2-2
D: TRBD1
V: TRBV5-1

DNA: TGTGCCAGCAGCTCGGGACTACCCCCGATCGTGCAGTATTTT
CDR3: CASSSGLPPIVQYF
J: TRBJ2-3
D: TRBD2
V: TRBV7-2

DNA: TGCGCCAGCAGTAGACAGGCTAACTATGGCTACACCTTC
CDR3: CASSRQANYGYTF
J: TRBJ1-2
D: NA
V: TRBV5-1

DNA: TGCGCCAGCAGCCACCAGGGATACCGCACTGAAGCTTTCTTT
CDR3: CASSHQGYRTEAFF
J: TRBJ1-1
D: NA
V: TRBV4-1

DNA: TGCGCCAGCAGCTTGGCCAGGGAAGGGGATACGCAGTATTTT
CDR3: CASSLAREGDTQYF
J: TRBJ2-3
D: NA
V: TRBV5-1

DNA: TGTGCCAGTTCGCAGGGATCAAGAGGAAACACCATATATTTT
CDR3: CASSQGSRGNTIYF
J: TRBJ1-3
D: NA
V: TRBV19

DNA: TGTGCCAGCAGTTACCTAAAAGCCGGGAACACCGGGGAGCTGTTTTTT
CDR3: CASSYLKAGNTGELFF
J: TRBJ2-2
D: NA
V: TRBV6-5

DNA: TGTGCCAGCAGTGGACCAGGTTTGGACAATCAGCCCCAGCATTTT
CDR3: CASSGPGLDNQPQHF
J: TRBJ1-5
D: NA
V: TRBV2

DNA: TGTGCCAGCTCACGGGGGGATCCGGGAACCTACGAGCAGTACTTC
CDR3: CASSRGDPGTYEQYF
J: TRBJ2-7
D: NA
V: TRBV18

DNA: TGTGCAAGTCGCTTAGTTCCAGGGGGTCCCTACGAGCAGTACTTC
CDR3: CASRLVPGGPYEQYF
J: TRBJ2-7
D: NA
V: TRBV12-2

DNA: TGTGCCAGCAGCCTAACAGGGCTAGAGACCCAGTACTTC
CDR3: CASSLTGLETQYF
J: TRBJ2-5
D: NA
V: TRBV27

DNA: TGCGCCAGCAGGGTGGCGGGACTAGCGGGAGGGGATGAGCAGTTCTTC
CDR3: CASRVAGLAGGDEQFF
J: TRBJ2-1
D: TRBD2
V: TRBV5-1

DNA: TGTGCCAGTAGTATAGTAGGGGCTGCAACTGAAGCTTTCTTT
CDR3: CASSIVGAATEAFF
J: TRBJ1-1
D: NA
V: TRBV19

DNA: TGTGCCAGCAGCGGAGGACAGGGGGTTGGGGAAAAACTGTTTTTT
CDR3: CASSGGQGVGEKLFF
J: TRBJ1-4
D: TRBD1
V: TRBV9

DNA: TGTGCCAGCAGTTACCTACAGGGTCAGCCCCAGCATTTT
CDR3: CASSYLQGQPQHF
J: TRBJ1-5
D: NA
V: TRBV6-5

DNA: TGTGCCAGCAGCCTCGGGGGGGCAGAACGGCCCCAGCATTTT
CDR3: CASSLGGAERPQHF
J: TRBJ1-5
D: NA
V: TRBV28

DNA: TGTGCCAGCGCACCTTCTGTCGGGTCCCAAAACGGTGAGCAGTTCTTC
CDR3: CASAPSVGSQNGEQFF
J: TRBJ2-1
D: NA
V: TRBV18

DNA: TGTGCCAGCAGGACAGGGGAAGACTATGGCTACACCTTC
CDR3: CASRTGEDYGYTF
J: TRBJ1-2
D: TRBD1
V: TRBV7-9

DNA: TGTGCCAGCAGCTTTAGCGGCTCCTACGAGCAGTACTTC
CDR3: CASSFSGSYEQYF
J: TRBJ2-7
D: NA
V: TRBV7-9

DNA: TGCGCCAGCAGCCAAACCGGGACAGGGAGAGAGACCCAGTACTTC
CDR3: CASSQTGTGRETQYF
J: TRBJ2-5
D: TRBD1
V: TRBV4-3

DNA: TGTGCCAGCAGCTTAAGGGGACAGGTCGACGAGCAGTACTTC
CDR3: CASSLRGQVDEQYF
J: TRBJ2-7
D: TRBD1
V: TRBV11-2

DNA: TGTGCCAGCAGCTTGGGACAGGGGGACTACGAGCAGTACTTC
CDR3: CASSLGQGDYEQYF
J: TRBJ2-7
D: TRBD1
V: TRBV5-6

DNA: TGTGCCAGCAGCGTAACGAGCGTTTACAATGAGCAGTTCTTC
CDR3: CASSVTSVYNEQFF
J: TRBJ2-1
D: NA
V: TRBV9

DNA: TGCGCCAGCAGCCTACCCGGACAGGGCAACTATGGCTACACCTTC
CDR3: CASSLPGQGNYGYTF
J: TRBJ1-2
D: TRBD1
V: TRBV5-1

DNA: TGTGCCAGCAGACAGCAGGGAGGGGAGACCTACGAGCAGTACTTC
CDR3: CASRQQGGETYEQYF
J: TRBJ2-7
D: TRBD2
V: TRBV28

DNA: TGCAGCGTTGAAGATACCGGGGACGAGCAGTACTTC
CDR3: CSVEDTGDEQYF
J: TRBJ2-7
D: NA
V: TRBV29-1

DNA: TGTGCCAGCAGCTTAAATGCGGGATGGAATGAGCAGTTCTTC
CDR3: CASSLNAGWNEQFF
J: TRBJ2-1
D: NA
V: TRBV5-6

DNA: TGCGCCAGCCGTAAGACTAGCACCTACGAGCAGTACTTC
CDR3: CASRKTSTYEQYF
J: TRBJ2-7
D: TRBD2
V: TRBV5-1

DNA: TGTGCTAGTGGTTTAAACGGAGAGACCCAGTACTTC
CDR3: CASGLNGETQYF
J: TRBJ2-5
D: NA
V: TRBV12-5

DNA: TGTGCCAGCAGTGACTCGGCGGGACCCACCGGTACTGAGCAGTTCTTC
CDR3: CASSDSAGPTGTEQFF
J: TRBJ2-1
D: NA
V: TRBV6-4

DNA: TGTGCCAGTAGTAGGACAGGGGGTACGAATACCTTC
CDR3: CASSRTGGTNTF
J: TRBJ1-2
D: TRBD1
V: TRBV19

DNA: TGTGCCAGCTCACCACCGTATAGCAATCAGCCCCAGCATTTT
CDR3: CASSPPYSNQPQHF
J: TRBJ1-5
D: NA
V: TRBV18

DNA: TGTGCCAGCAGTGAAAGGGGGACAGGGGATGGCTACACCTTC
CDR3: CASSERGTGDGYTF
J: TRBJ1-2
D: TRBD1
V: TRBV2

DNA: TGTGCCAGCAGTTTTGCCAACTATCAGCCCCAGCATTTT
CDR3: CASSFANYQPQHF
J: TRBJ1-5
D: NA
V: TRBV27